This TCR beta chain was found in a study of cytomegalovirus exposure and HLA in healthy donors. Per the germline V gene, CDR1 is MDHEN and CDR2 is SYDVKM. Trimming removed 5 bases from V and 4 bases from J; junction bases left unmatched: 5. The CDR3 consists of 15 residues. A multiplex PCR was run with 60 Vbeta primers and 13 Jbeta primers. Clones were sequenced by immunoSEQ multiplex PCR, and TCRdb holds only the in-frame ones, with some missing. The top ten clones hold 1% of a sample with about 130,000 clones, 80% of them seen once. This TCR came from a man aged 35-49 years in good health and CMV-seronegative. The specimen was PBMCs. J is TRBJ2-2 and V is TRBV28; 9 bases fit TRBD1. The CDR3 DNA reads TGTGCCAGCAGTCTCGGGACAGGGACCACCGGGGAGCTGTTTTTT. It codes for CASSLGTGTTGELFF.